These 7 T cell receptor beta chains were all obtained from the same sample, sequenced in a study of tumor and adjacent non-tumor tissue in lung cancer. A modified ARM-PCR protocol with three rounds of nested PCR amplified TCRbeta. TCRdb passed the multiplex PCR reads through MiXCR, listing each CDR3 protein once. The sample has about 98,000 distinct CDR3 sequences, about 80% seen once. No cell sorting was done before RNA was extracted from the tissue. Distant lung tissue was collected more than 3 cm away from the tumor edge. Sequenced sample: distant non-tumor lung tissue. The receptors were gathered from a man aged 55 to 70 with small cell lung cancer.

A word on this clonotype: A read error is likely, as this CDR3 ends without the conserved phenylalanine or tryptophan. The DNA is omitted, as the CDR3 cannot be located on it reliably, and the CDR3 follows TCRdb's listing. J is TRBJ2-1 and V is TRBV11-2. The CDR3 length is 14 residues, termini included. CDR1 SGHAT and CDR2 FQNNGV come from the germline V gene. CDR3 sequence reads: CASSLEGSYNEQLS.

CDR3 sequence: CNAGGGGTEAFF. CDR3 DNA: TGCAACGCTGGGGGTGGGGGCACTGAAGCTTTCTTT. V gene TRBV29-1 combines with J gene TRBJ1-1; possibly TRBD1 for D (5 bases). In germline, CDR1 is SQVTM, CDR2 ANQGSEA. This CDR3 is built from 12 residues.

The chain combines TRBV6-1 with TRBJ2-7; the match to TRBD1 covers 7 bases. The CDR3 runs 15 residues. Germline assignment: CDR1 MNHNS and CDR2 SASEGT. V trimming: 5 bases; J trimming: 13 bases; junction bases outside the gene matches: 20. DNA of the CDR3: TGTGCCAGCAGTACAGGGGCCTCGAGCTCCTACGAGGAATACTTC. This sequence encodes CASSTGASSSYEEYF.

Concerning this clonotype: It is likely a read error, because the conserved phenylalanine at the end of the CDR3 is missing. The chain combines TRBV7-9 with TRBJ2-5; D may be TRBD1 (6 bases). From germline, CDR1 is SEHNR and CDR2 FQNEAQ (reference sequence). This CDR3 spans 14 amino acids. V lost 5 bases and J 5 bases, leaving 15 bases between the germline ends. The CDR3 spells CASSHSTGFETQYS. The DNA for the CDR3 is TGTGCCAGCAGCCACTCCACAGGGTTCGAGACCCAGTACTCT.

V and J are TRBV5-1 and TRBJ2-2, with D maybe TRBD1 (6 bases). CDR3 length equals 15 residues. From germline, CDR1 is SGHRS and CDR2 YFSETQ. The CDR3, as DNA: TGCGCTAACAGCTTGAACAGGGCGAACACCGGGGAGCTGTTTTTT. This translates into CANSLNRANTGELFF.

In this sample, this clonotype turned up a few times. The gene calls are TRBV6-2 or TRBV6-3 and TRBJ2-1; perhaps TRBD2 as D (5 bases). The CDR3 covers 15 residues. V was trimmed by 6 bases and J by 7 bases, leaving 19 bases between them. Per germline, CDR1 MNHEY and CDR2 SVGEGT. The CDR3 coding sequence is TGTGCCAGCAGAGAGCTAGTGGGAGTCTTAAATGAGCAGTTCTTC. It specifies CASRELVGVLNEQFF.

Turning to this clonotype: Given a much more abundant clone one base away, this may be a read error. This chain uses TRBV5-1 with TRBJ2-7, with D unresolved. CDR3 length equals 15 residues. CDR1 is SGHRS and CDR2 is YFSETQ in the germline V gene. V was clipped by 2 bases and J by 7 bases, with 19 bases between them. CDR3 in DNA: TGCGCCAGCAGCTTCGTGGGCGGTCCCCAGGAGGAGCAGTACTTC. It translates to CASSFVGGPQEEQYF.